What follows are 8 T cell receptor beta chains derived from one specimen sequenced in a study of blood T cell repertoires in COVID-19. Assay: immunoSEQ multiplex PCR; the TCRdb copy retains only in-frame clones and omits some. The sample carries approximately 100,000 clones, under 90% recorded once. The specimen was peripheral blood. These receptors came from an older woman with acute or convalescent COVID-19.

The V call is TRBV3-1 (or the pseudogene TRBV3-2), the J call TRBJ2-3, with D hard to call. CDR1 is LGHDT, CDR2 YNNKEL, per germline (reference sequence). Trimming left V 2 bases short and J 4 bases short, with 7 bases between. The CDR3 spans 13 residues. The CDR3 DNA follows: TGTGCCAGCAGCCAATGGAGTGCAGATACGCAGTATTTT. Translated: CASSQWSADTQYF.

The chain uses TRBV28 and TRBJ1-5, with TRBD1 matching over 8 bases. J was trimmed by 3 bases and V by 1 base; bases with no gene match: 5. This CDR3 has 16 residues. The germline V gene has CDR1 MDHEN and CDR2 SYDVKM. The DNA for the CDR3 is TGTGCCAGCAGTTTATTACAGGGGGTTTCCAATCAGCCCCAGCATTTT. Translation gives CASSLLQGVSNQPQHF.

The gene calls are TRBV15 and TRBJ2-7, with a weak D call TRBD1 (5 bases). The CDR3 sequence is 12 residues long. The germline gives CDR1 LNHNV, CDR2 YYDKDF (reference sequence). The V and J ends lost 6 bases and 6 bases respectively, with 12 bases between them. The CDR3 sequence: CATRRGSGEQYF. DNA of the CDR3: TGTGCCACCAGAAGGGGATCTGGCGAGCAGTACTTC.

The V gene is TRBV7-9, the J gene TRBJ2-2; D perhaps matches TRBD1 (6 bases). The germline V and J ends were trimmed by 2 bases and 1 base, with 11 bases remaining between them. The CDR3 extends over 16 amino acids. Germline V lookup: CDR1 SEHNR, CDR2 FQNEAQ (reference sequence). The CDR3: CASSLTAGENTGELFF. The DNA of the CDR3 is TGTGCCAGCAGCTTAACGGCAGGGGAGAACACCGGGGAGCTGTTTTTT.

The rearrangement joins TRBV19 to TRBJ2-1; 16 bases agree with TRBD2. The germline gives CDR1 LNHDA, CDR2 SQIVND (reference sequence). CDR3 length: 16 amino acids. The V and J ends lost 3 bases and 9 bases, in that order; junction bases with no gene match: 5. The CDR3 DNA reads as TGTGCCAGTAGTATCGGGACTAGCGGGGGGGCAGGTGAGCAGTTCTTC. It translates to CASSIGTSGGAGEQFF.

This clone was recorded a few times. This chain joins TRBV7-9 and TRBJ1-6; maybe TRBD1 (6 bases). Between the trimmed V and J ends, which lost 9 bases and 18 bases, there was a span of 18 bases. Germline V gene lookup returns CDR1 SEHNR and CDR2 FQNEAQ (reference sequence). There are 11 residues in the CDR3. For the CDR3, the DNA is TGTGCCAGGGACAGTCTGAACTCTCCCCACTTT. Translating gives CARDSLNSPHF. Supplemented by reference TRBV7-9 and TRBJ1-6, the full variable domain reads DTGVSQNPRHKITKRGQNVTFRCDPISEHNRLYWYRQTLGQGPEFLTYFQNEAQLEKSRLLSDRFSAERPKGSFSTLEIQRTEQGDSAMYLCARDSLNSPHFGNGTRLTVT.

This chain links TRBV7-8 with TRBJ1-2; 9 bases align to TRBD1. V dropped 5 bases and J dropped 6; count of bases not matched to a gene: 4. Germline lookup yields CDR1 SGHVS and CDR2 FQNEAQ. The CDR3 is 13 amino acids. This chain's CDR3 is CASSVDRGNGYTF. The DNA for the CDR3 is TGTGCCAGCAGCGTGGACAGGGGAAATGGCTACACCTTC.

The CDR3 reads CSAQGQQNYGYTF. CDR3 DNA: TGCAGCGCCCAGGGACAGCAAAACTATGGCTACACCTTC. The chain couples TRBV29-1 to TRBJ1-2; 7 bases match TRBD1. V trimming: 7 bases; J trimming: 2 bases; junction bases outside the gene matches: 7. Germline-derived CDR1 and CDR2 are SQVTM and ANQGSEA. The CDR3 is made up of 13 amino acids.